The clone carrying this T cell receptor (beta chain) was counted once. The antigen is not known. Reverse transcription of 0.5 to 1 ug RNA was performed with random hexamers. Across 54 Vbeta and 13 Jbeta, TCR beta CDR3 was amplified with immunoSEQ multiplex PCR. Via MiXCR, TCRdb re-called the immunoSEQ multiplex PCR reads, giving one row per CDR3 protein. Of about 210,000 distinct CDR3 sequences listed, around 96% are singletons. The CDR3 is 13 amino acids. Trimming left V 6 bases short and J 6 bases short, with 15 bases between. Germline CDR1 MNHEY, CDR2 SVGAGI. Sequencing targeted TCR beta in T cells from blood (CD8+ and CD4+). The multiple sclerosis control group comprised treatment-naive patients with stable or active relapsing-remitting disease. This sample is drawn from a study of CD8 T cells in Susac syndrome. Regarding the study as a whole: It was acknowledged in the study that the number of individuals who were included in its TCR sequencing and HLA analysis was relatively small.

The chain combines TRBV6-5 with TRBJ2-7; D tentatively fits TRBD1 or TRBD2 (5 bases each). This receptor was identified in a human donor with multiple sclerosis. Sequenced sample: CD4+ T cells from PBMCs. The CDR3 nucleotides read TGTGCCAGCAGCCCCTGGGGGTCGGGCGAGCAGTACTTC. Its translation: CASSPWGSGEQYF.